This is a list of T cell receptor beta chains from one sample in a study of T cell responses to AZD1222 COVID-19 vaccine. Profiling relied on immunoSEQ multiplex PCR, and the TCRdb table lists in-frame clones only, not all of them. The data show 53,000 or so clones, just over 85% seen once. The material sequenced was peripheral blood, taken 28 days after the second AZD1222 dose. These receptors were obtained from an adult who received the AZD1222 COVID-19 vaccine. CDR3s include the opening cysteine and the closing phenylalanine or tryptophan. The order of the fields is J gene, V gene, D gene, clone size, CDR3 protein, CDR3 DNA. D genes are given only for firm matches. A clone size is listed for some rows: how often the clone was seen (once, few, many), or a class if it is expanded.

>TRBJ2-3|TRBV5-6|TRBD2|few
CASSRGLAGGDTQYF
TGTGCCAGCAGCCGAGGACTAGCGGGAGGAGATACGCAGTATTTT
>TRBJ2-7|TRBV30|TRBD2|.
CAWSRREGSASYEQYF
TGTGCCTGGAGTCGGCGGGAGGGCTCCGCTTCCTACGAGCAGTACTTC
>TRBJ1-5|TRBV28|.|.
CASSVMDQPQHF
TGTGCCAGCAGTGTCATGGATCAGCCCCAGCATTTT
>TRBJ1-5|TRBV28|.|.
CASSLPGPPQHF
TGTGCCAGCAGTTTACCCGGACCGCCCCAGCATTTT
>TRBJ2-7|TRBV29-1|.|.
CSVVTIGLNEQYF
TGCAGCGTGGTTACAATAGGACTTAACGAGCAGTACTTC
>TRBJ2-3|TRBV5-4|TRBD1|once
CAGHQGVAADTQYF
TGTGCCGGCCACCAGGGGGTCGCGGCAGATACGCAGTATTTT
>TRBJ2-5|TRBV6-1|.|once
CASSEAQGLLMTQYF
TGTGCCAGCAGTGAAGCGCAGGGCCTACTAATGACCCAGTACTTC
>TRBJ2-5|TRBV5-1|.|once
CASSYGTAQETQYF
TGCGCCAGCAGCTACGGGACGGCCCAAGAGACCCAGTACTTC
>TRBJ1-5|TRBV27|.|once
CASSLSIGGEGSNQPQHF
TGTGCCAGCAGTTTATCGATTGGTGGTGAGGGGAGCAATCAGCCCCAGCATTTT
>TRBJ1-1|TRBV3-1/TRBV3-2|TRBD1|.
CASSLASDRVGGDYTEAFF
TGTGCCAGCAGCCTCGCCTCGGACAGGGTCGGGGGAGACTACACTGAAGCTTTCTTT
>TRBJ1-6|TRBV2|TRBD1|.
CASRETGESPLHF
TGTGCCAGCAGGGAGACAGGGGAATCACCCCTCCACTTT
>TRBJ1-6|TRBV28|.|.
CASRWGHSPLHF
TGTGCCAGCAGGTGGGGACATTCACCCCTCCACTTT
>TRBJ1-5|TRBV6-1|.|.
CASSDGSQSQPQHF
TGTGCCAGCAGTGACGGCAGTCAATCACAGCCCCAGCATTTT